These T cell receptor beta chains were read from a single sample in a study of control samples from healthy donors and cancer patients. Only in-frame clones appear in the TCRdb table, and some are missing; sequencing was by immunoSEQ multiplex PCR. Of some 220,000 clones listed, roughly 94% are singletons. The sample comprised blood. The receptors stem from a man aged 50-60 years in good health. The CDR3 runs from the conserved cysteine through the conserved F or W. Each record gives: J gene, D gene, V gene, clone size, CDR3 DNA, CDR3 protein. D genes are given only for firm matches. Size is stated for part of the rows, as once, few or many counts, or as a class when the clone is expanded.

J: TRBJ1-1; D: NA; V: TRBV5-6; size: NA; DNA: TGTGCCAGCAGCTCGGCAGAGGCCCACGAAGCTTTCTTT; CDR3: CASSSAEAHEAFF
J: TRBJ1-6; D: TRBD1; V: TRBV9; size: NA; DNA: TGTGCCAGCGCTACGGGACAGGGGGCGAATTCACCCCTCCACTTT; CDR3: CASATGQGANSPLHF
J: TRBJ2-3; D: NA; V: TRBV6-5; size: NA; DNA: TGTGCTAGCGCAGGGAGACTTAAGGATACGCAGTATTTT; CDR3: CASAGRLKDTQYF
J: TRBJ2-1; D: NA; V: TRBV11-3; size: NA; DNA: TGTGCCAGCAGCTCGGGCAGGGGGGGCGTCGTAGATGAGCAGTTCTTC; CDR3: CASSSGRGGVVDEQFF
J: TRBJ1-4; D: NA; V: TRBV6-6; size: NA; DNA: TGTGCCAGCAGGGGTTCAGGTCCCAATGAAAAACTGTTTTTT; CDR3: CASRGSGPNEKLFF
J: TRBJ1-6; D: TRBD1; V: TRBV7-3; size: NA; DNA: TGTGCCAGCAGTTCAGGGGGCGCATCACCCCTCCACTTT; CDR3: CASSSGGASPLHF
J: TRBJ1-2; D: TRBD1; V: TRBV2; size: NA; DNA: TGTGCCAGCAGCGCCCAGGGGGACTATGGCTACACCTTC; CDR3: CASSAQGDYGYTF
J: TRBJ2-3; D: NA; V: TRBV7-2; size: NA; DNA: TGTGCCAGCAGCTTAGTTGGCACAGATACGCAGTATTTT; CDR3: CASSLVGTDTQYF
J: TRBJ2-1; D: TRBD2; V: TRBV5-1; size: NA; DNA: TGCGCCAGCAGCGTGCTAGCGGGGGGCTCCTACAATGAGCAGTTCTTC; CDR3: CASSVLAGGSYNEQFF
J: TRBJ1-3; D: TRBD1; V: TRBV5-1; size: NA; DNA: TGCGCCAGCAGCCCCACAGGGGTCTCTGGAAACACCATATATTTT; CDR3: CASSPTGVSGNTIYF
J: TRBJ2-7; D: NA; V: TRBV4-1; size: NA; DNA: TGCGCCAGCAGCCAAGATTACAGTAATTCCGAGCAGTACTTC; CDR3: CASSQDYSNSEQYF
J: TRBJ1-5; D: NA; V: TRBV15; size: NA; DNA: TGTGCCACCAGCAGGGACGATCAGCCCCAGCATTTT; CDR3: CATSRDDQPQHF
J: TRBJ1-1; D: NA; V: TRBV11-3; size: NA; DNA: TGTGCCAGCAGCTTACAGGGAACTGAAGCTTTCTTT; CDR3: CASSLQGTEAFF
J: TRBJ2-1; D: NA; V: TRBV5-1; size: NA; DNA: TGCGCCAGCAGCTTGGACCAGGCCTACAATGAGCAGTTCTTC; CDR3: CASSLDQAYNEQFF
J: TRBJ1-1; D: NA; V: TRBV28; size: NA; DNA: TGTGCCAGCAGTTTACAGGGATCACTTCCAGAAGCTTTCTTT; CDR3: CASSLQGSLPEAFF
J: TRBJ2-1; D: NA; V: TRBV25-1; size: NA; DNA: TGTGCCAGCGGATTACAGGGCCTCAATGAGCAGTTCTTC; CDR3: CASGLQGLNEQFF
J: TRBJ2-2; D: TRBD2; V: TRBV19; size: NA; DNA: TGTGCCAGTAGGGCAGCGGGGGGGAACACCGGGGAGCTGTTTTTT; CDR3: CASRAAGGNTGELFF
J: TRBJ1-1; D: NA; V: TRBV28; size: NA; DNA: TGTGCCAGCTCGAGTTCATTGTCGGGAGACTTGAGAACTGAAGCTTTCTTT; CDR3: CASSSSLSGDLRTEAFF
J: TRBJ1-2; D: NA; V: TRBV6-5; size: NA; DNA: TGTGCCAGCCAACGGGGTTCTAACTATGGCTACACCTTC; CDR3: CASQRGSNYGYTF
J: TRBJ1-1; D: NA; V: TRBV12-2; size: NA; DNA: TGTGCAAGTCGCTACAGGAACACTGAAGCTTTCTTT; CDR3: CASRYRNTEAFF
J: TRBJ1-1; D: NA; V: TRBV10-3; size: NA; DNA: TGTGCCATCAGGCGTCGCGGGGAGAACACTGAAGCTTTCTTT; CDR3: CAIRRRGENTEAFF
J: TRBJ2-5; D: NA; V: TRBV2; size: NA; DNA: TGTGCCAGCAGTGAAAGAGGGAACACCCAGTACTTC; CDR3: CASSERGNTQYF
J: TRBJ2-7; D: NA; V: TRBV4-3; size: once; DNA: TGCGCCAGCAGAGTTACGGTGGCGGGGAACTACGAGCAGTACTTC; CDR3: CASRVTVAGNYEQYF
J: TRBJ1-1; D: NA; V: TRBV6-5; size: NA; DNA: TGTGCCAGCAGTTCTCCCCGGGAGAACACTGAAGCTTTCTTT; CDR3: CASSSPRENTEAFF
J: TRBJ1-1; D: NA; V: TRBV7-2; size: NA; DNA: TGTGCCAGCAGCTTAACCCGGGCAGGCACTGAAGCTTTCTTT; CDR3: CASSLTRAGTEAFF
J: TRBJ2-5; D: NA; V: TRBV7-9; size: NA; DNA: TGTGCCAGCAGCTGGTCAGTCCAAGAGACCCAGTACTTC; CDR3: CASSWSVQETQYF
J: TRBJ2-3; D: TRBD1; V: TRBV20-1; size: NA; DNA: TGCAGTGCTAGTCTGACAGGGAAAAACACAGATACGCAGTATTTT; CDR3: CSASLTGKNTDTQYF
J: TRBJ2-1; D: NA; V: TRBV11-3; size: NA; DNA: TGTGCCAGCAGCTTACGGCGTTGGTCGGGGATCAATGAGCAGTTCTTC; CDR3: CASSLRRWSGINEQFF
J: TRBJ1-3; D: NA; V: TRBV9; size: NA; DNA: TGTGCCAGCAGCGTAGAGGGCTCTGGAAACACCATATATTTT; CDR3: CASSVEGSGNTIYF
J: TRBJ1-2; D: TRBD1; V: TRBV25-1; size: NA; DNA: TGTGCCAGCAGTGATTTTTCAGGGGGATATGGCTACACCTTC; CDR3: CASSDFSGGYGYTF
J: TRBJ2-7; D: NA; V: TRBV20-1; size: NA; DNA: TGCAGTGCTAGTCAGAGGGGCAAAAGCTCCTACGAGCAGTACTTC; CDR3: CSASQRGKSSYEQYF
J: TRBJ1-3; D: NA; V: TRBV19; size: NA; DNA: TGTGCCAGTAGGCCGCAGGGGCAAGGAAACACCATATATTTT; CDR3: CASRPQGQGNTIYF
J: TRBJ1-2; D: NA; V: TRBV2; size: NA; DNA: TGTGCCCTCGTGAGGGCTGGCTACACCTTC; CDR3: CALVRAGYTF
J: TRBJ1-4; D: NA; V: TRBV6-5; size: NA; DNA: TGTGCCAGCAGTTTCGGATGGGCTAATGAAAAACTGTTTTTT; CDR3: CASSFGWANEKLFF
J: TRBJ1-1; D: NA; V: TRBV12-3/TRBV12-4; size: NA; DNA: TGTGCCAGTCTGAGGGAGCTCAACACTGAAGCTTTCTTT; CDR3: CASLRELNTEAFF
J: TRBJ2-7; D: TRBD1; V: TRBV6-6; size: NA; DNA: TGTGCCAGCAGACAACCGGGACAGGGGGCGCGGGTCGAGCAGTACTTC; CDR3: CASRQPGQGARVEQYF
J: TRBJ1-6; D: NA; V: TRBV6-5; size: NA; DNA: TGTGCCAGCAGTACCCCCGCCTCCCTCCACTTT; CDR3: CASSTPASLHF
J: TRBJ2-2; D: NA; V: TRBV7-6; size: NA; DNA: TGTGCCAGCAGCTTAGAGGGGGGGCGAAACACCGGGGAGCTGTTTTTT; CDR3: CASSLEGGRNTGELFF
J: TRBJ1-2; D: NA; V: TRBV6-4; size: NA; DNA: TGTGCCAGCAGTGTTACCGGGAGTGGGAACTATGGCTACACCTTC; CDR3: CASSVTGSGNYGYTF
J: TRBJ1-2; D: NA; V: TRBV7-9; size: NA; DNA: TGTGCCAGCAGCAGAACCGGACAGCCACAGAACTATGGCTACACCTTC; CDR3: CASSRTGQPQNYGYTF
J: TRBJ1-6; D: NA; V: TRBV6-5; size: NA; DNA: TGTGCCAGCGGCTCGGCAGGCGATTCACCCCTCCACTTT; CDR3: CASGSAGDSPLHF